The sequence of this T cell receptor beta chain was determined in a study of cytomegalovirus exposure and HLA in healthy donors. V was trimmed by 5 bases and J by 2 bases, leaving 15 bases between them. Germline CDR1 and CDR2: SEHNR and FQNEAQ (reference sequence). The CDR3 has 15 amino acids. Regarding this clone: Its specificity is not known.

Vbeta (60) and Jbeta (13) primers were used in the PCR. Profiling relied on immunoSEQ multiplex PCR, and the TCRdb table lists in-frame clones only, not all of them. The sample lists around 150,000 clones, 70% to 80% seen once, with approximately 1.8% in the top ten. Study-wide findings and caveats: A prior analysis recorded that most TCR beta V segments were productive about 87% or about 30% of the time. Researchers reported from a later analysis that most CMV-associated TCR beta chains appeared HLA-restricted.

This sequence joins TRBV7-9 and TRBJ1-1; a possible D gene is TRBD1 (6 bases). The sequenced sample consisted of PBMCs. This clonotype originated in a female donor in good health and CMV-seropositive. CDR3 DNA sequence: TGTGCCAGCAGCACCTACTCACAGGGAAACACTGAAGCTTTCTTT. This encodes CASSTYSQGNTEAFF.